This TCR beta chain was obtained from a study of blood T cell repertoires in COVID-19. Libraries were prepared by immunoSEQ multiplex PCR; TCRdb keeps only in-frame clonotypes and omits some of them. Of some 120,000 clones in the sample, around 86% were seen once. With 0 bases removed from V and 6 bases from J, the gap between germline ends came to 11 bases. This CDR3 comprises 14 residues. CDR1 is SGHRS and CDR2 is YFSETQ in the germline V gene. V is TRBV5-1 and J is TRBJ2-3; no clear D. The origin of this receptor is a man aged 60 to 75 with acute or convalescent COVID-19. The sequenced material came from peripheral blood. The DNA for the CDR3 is TGCGCCAGCAGCTTGGGCAGTTTGTCGGATACGCAGTATTTT. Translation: CASSLGSLSDTQYF.